The 30 T cell receptor beta chains reported below all come from one sample, sequenced in a study of CD8 T cells in Susac syndrome. When the RNA was reverse transcribed, random hexamers were used with an input of roughly 0.5 to 1 ug. TCRdb reprocessed the immunoSEQ multiplex PCR reads with MiXCR, giving one entry per CDR3 protein. The sample yields about 180,000 distinct CDR3 sequences, about 94% seen once. The material sequenced was CD4+ T cells from PBMCs. The receptors stem from a human donor with multiple sclerosis.

This rearrangement joins TRBV24-1 to TRBJ1-5, with 12 bases aligning to TRBD1. Trimming at V came to 5 bases and at J to 5 bases, leaving 6 bases not matched to a gene. Germline lookup yields CDR1 KGHDR and CDR2 SFDVKD. The CDR3 contains 16 residues. CDR3 bases: TGTGCCACCAGTGGCCGAGGGACAGGGGGCTATCAGCCCCAGCATTTT. Its translation is CATSGRGTGGYQPQHF.

V is TRBV7-9 and J is TRBJ1-1; TRBD1 aligns across 9 bases. Germline CDR1 and CDR2: SEHNR and FQNEAQ (reference sequence). Germline trimming cut 3 bases from V and 5 bases from J; bases unmatched to any gene: 7. CDR3 length: 15 residues. For the CDR3, the DNA is TGTGCCAGCAGCTTTACAGGGGGCTGGGAGACTGAAGCTTTCTTT. This translates into CASSFTGGWETEAFF.

The chain carries TRBV15 and TRBJ2-7, with D unresolved. The germline V gene encodes CDR1 LNHNV and CDR2 YYDKDF (reference sequence). V dropped 1 base and J dropped 0 bases, with 16 bases sitting between them. The CDR3 contains 17 residues. CDR3 coding DNA: TGTGCCACCAGCAGAGCAGCCCGAAACGCGTACTCCTACGAGCAGTACTTC. Its translation: CATSRAARNAYSYEQYF. The full variable domain, in which reference TRBV15 and TRBJ2-7 provide the parts outside the CDR3, is DAMVIQNPRYQVTQFGKPVTLSCSQTLNHNVMYWYQQKSSQAPKLLFHYYDKDFNNEADTPDNFQSRRPNTSFCFLDIRSPGLGDTAMYLCATSRAARNAYSYEQYFGPGTRLTVT.

The chain is built from TRBV14 and TRBJ1-5; D is possibly TRBD1 (5 bases). This CDR3 comprises 12 residues. V was shortened by 6 bases and J by 9 bases, with 12 bases between the two germline ends. Germline V gives CDR1 SGHDN, CDR2 FVKESK. As DNA, the CDR3 is TGTGCCAGCAGTACAGGACGGGGGCCCCAGCATTTT. It codes for CASSTGRGPQHF.

This clonotype was counted a single time. The V call is TRBV4-1, the J call TRBJ1-1, with 9 bases lining up with TRBD1. This CDR3 is built from 15 residues. V gave up 2 bases and J gave up 1 base; unmatched junction bases: 2. CDR1 is MGHRA and CDR2 is YSYEKL in the germline V gene. As DNA, the CDR3 is TGCGCCAGCAGCCAACTGGGACAGGGGAACACTGAAGCTTTCTTT. This sequence encodes CASSQLGQGNTEAFF.

The chain combines TRBV7-8 with TRBJ2-5; no definite D call. Trimming took off 1 base at V and 7 bases at J, with 13 bases between the two ends. This CDR3 is 14 amino acids long. Germline-derived CDR1 and CDR2 are SGHVS and FQNEAQ. CDR3 in amino acids: CASSLESAKGTQYF. The DNA for the CDR3 is TGTGCCAGCAGCTTAGAGTCAGCTAAAGGGACCCAGTACTTC. The full variable domain, with the rest looked up from reference TRBV7-8 and TRBJ2-5, is GAGVSQSPRYKVAKRGQDVALRCDPISGHVSLFWYQQALGQGPEFLTYFQNEAQLDKSGLPSDRFFAERPEGSVSTLKIQRTQQEDSAVYLCASSLESAKGTQYFGPGTRLLVL.

The chain carries TRBV4-1 and TRBJ1-4; D is perhaps TRBD1 (5 bases). The length of the CDR3 is 14 residues. V gave up 3 bases and J gave up 5 bases, with 10 bases separating them. Per the germline V gene, CDR1 is MGHRA and CDR2 is YSYEKL. The CDR3 DNA follows: TGCGCCAGCAGCCAGACGGGGGGGAATGAAAAACTGTTTTTT. It codes for CASSQTGGNEKLFF.

The chain has TRBV7-8 and TRBJ1-5, with D possibly being TRBD1 (5 bases). The CDR3 has 13 amino acids. Trimming shortened V by 6 bases and J by 10 bases, and 16 bases separated the two germline ends. Germline V gene sequence: CDR1 SGHVS, CDR2 FQNEAQ. Here the CDR3 DNA reads TGTGCCAGCAGATCGAACTCGGGGGATCCCCAGCATTTT. Translated, it gives CASRSNSGDPQHF.

In this sample, this clonotype turned up once. CDR3 coding DNA: TGTGCCAGCAGGAACTTCGCGGAGACCCAGTACTTC. It is translated as CASRNFAETQYF. This sequence joins TRBV12-3 or TRBV12-4 and TRBJ2-5; D unclear. The V end was cut by 6 bases, the J end by 5 bases, with 10 bases between. This CDR3 comprises 12 residues.

The chain has TRBV20-1 and TRBJ2-7; 9 bases match TRBD1. CDR3 length equals 12 residues. In germline, CDR1 is DFQATT, CDR2 SNEGSKA (reference sequence). V shed 5 bases, J shed 3 bases, and the junction held 2 bases outside the gene matches. CDR3: CSAGDRDYEQYF. As DNA, the CDR3 is TGCAGTGCTGGGGACAGGGACTACGAGCAGTACTTC.

The CDR3 region is CASSPKAGAGTEAFF. CDR3 DNA sequence: TGTGCCAGCTCCCCTAAGGCGGGGGCGGGGACTGAAGCTTTCTTT. The chain combines TRBV18 with TRBJ1-1; tentatively, D is TRBD1 (6 bases). CDR1 is KGHSH and CDR2 is LQKENI in the germline V gene. The V end was cut by 6 bases, the J end by 5 bases, with 19 bases between. The length of the CDR3 is 15 residues.

This chain joins TRBV28 and TRBJ2-7; D is undetermined. V was clipped by 4 bases and J by 5 bases, with 9 bases between them. The CDR3 contains 12 residues. From germline, CDR1 is MDHEN and CDR2 SYDVKM. The CDR3 DNA sequence: TGTGCCAGCAGTTCTGTTCAGGACGAGCAGTACTTC. Translation: CASSSVQDEQYF.

The chain recombines TRBV12-3 or TRBV12-4 with TRBJ2-1, with 11 bases aligning to TRBD2. Trimming took 6 bases from V and 0 from J; bases not matched to a gene: 7. The CDR3 contains 17 residues. CDR3 amino acids: CASSQQTSGVSYNEQFF. CDR3 sequence (DNA): TGTGCCAGCAGCCAACAGACTAGCGGGGTCTCCTACAATGAGCAGTTCTTC.

This clonotype was seen only once. This chain connects TRBV15 to TRBJ2-3; no firm D call. The ends were cut back, 5 bases at V and 0 bases at J, with 3 bases in the middle. The CDR3 has 12 amino acids. Germline lookup yields CDR1 LNHNV and CDR2 YYDKDF (reference sequence). DNA for the CDR3: TGTGCCACCAGCGTAAGCACAGATACGCAGTATTTT. Translating it yields CATSVSTDTQYF.

V is TRBV18 and J is TRBJ2-3; the D is unclear. Germline V CDR1 and CDR2: KGHSH, LQKENI. This CDR3 contains 12 residues. The V end lost 3 bases, the J end lost 6 bases, and 7 bases lay between the germline ends. CDR3 residues: CASSPTVDTQYF. CDR3 bases: TGTGCCAGCTCACCCACGGTGGATACGCAGTATTTT. Supplemented by reference TRBV18 and TRBJ2-3, the full variable domain reads NAGVMQNPRHLVRRRGQEARLRCSPMKGHSHVYWYRQLPEEGLKFMVYLQKENIIDESGMPKERFSAEFPKEGPSILRIQQVVRGDSAAYFCASSPTVDTQYFGPGTRLTVL.

The rearrangement joins TRBV30 to TRBJ1-6, with no clear D. The CDR3 contains 14 residues. V lost 5 bases and J 7 bases, leaving 15 bases between the germline ends. Germline V lookup: CDR1 GTSNPN, CDR2 SVGIG (reference sequence). DNA of the CDR3: TGTGCCTGGGCCGGCTCGCTAGGGAATTCACCCCTCCACTTT. It codes for CAWAGSLGNSPLHF.

The chain links TRBV14 to TRBJ2-5, with a possible D match to TRBD1 (5 bases). The V gene lost 1 base and the J gene lost 7 bases, with 19 bases spanning the gap. The CDR3 is 16 residues long. The germline V gene encodes CDR1 SGHDN and CDR2 FVKESK. The CDR3 nucleotides read TGTGCCAGCAGCCAAGGCAGGGCTGCATCGGAATGGACCCAGTACTTC. Translated: CASSQGRAASEWTQYF.

The chain couples TRBV29-1 to TRBJ1-2, with a possible D match to TRBD1 (6 bases). The CDR3 spans 13 residues. Germline V lookup: CDR1 SQVTM, CDR2 ANQGSEA. V was pared by 1 base and J by 3 bases, with 9 bases between. CDR3 DNA: TGCAGCGTTGAAGTCGGGGGCCACTATGGCTACACCTTC. Translated: CSVEVGGHYGYTF.

This clonotype showed up just once. The gene calls are TRBV5-1 and TRBJ2-1; 7 bases are shared with TRBD2. CDR3 length: 17 amino acids. Germline CDR1 is SGHRS and CDR2 is YFSETQ. Trimming took 3 bases from V and 2 from J; bases not matched to a gene: 11. The CDR3 loop reads CASSSFGLAATYNEQFF. The CDR3 DNA reads TGCGCCAGCAGCTCATTCGGGCTAGCGGCGACCTACAATGAGCAGTTCTTC.

The chain has TRBV29-1 and TRBJ2-1; 7 bases fit TRBD2. The CDR3 length is 14 residues. Germline V gives CDR1 SQVTM, CDR2 ANQGSEA. The V segment lost 3 bases and the J segment 0 bases; nucleotides outside the gene matches: 2. The chain's CDR3 is CSVEGGSSYNEQFF. As DNA, the CDR3 is TGCAGCGTTGAGGGGGGGAGCTCCTACAATGAGCAGTTCTTC.

The genes are TRBV6-2 or TRBV6-3 and TRBJ2-3, with D perhaps TRBD2 (6 bases). Trimming pared 5 bases from V and 13 bases from J, leaving 19 bases between. CDR1 and CDR2 from the germline V gene are MNHEY and SVGEGT. The CDR3 consists of 13 residues. In DNA, the CDR3 is TGTGCCAGCAGTGACCGTGGGACTCCCGTGAAGTATTTT. Encoded protein: CASSDRGTPVKYF.

This clonotype was counted a single time. The chain has TRBV29-1 and TRBJ1-2, with D possibly matching TRBD1 (6 bases). With 6 bases removed from V and 6 bases from J, the gap between germline ends came to 14 bases. Germline-derived CDR1 and CDR2 are SQVTM and ANQGSEA. This CDR3 is built from 12 residues. CDR3 coding DNA: TGCAGCGTGGGAGGGACACGGGATGGCTACACCTTC. Translated: CSVGGTRDGYTF.

V usage is TRBV18 and J usage is TRBJ2-5; D may be TRBD1 (7 bases). Germline-derived CDR1 and CDR2 are KGHSH and LQKENI. V was clipped by 3 bases and J by 2 bases, with 13 bases between them. The CDR3 covers 15 residues. CDR3 DNA: TGTGCCAGCTCACCCCTCCCAGGGGGGCAAGAGACCCAGTACTTC. Translation: CASSPLPGGQETQYF.

The chain links TRBV7-9 to TRBJ2-7; D may match TRBD1 or TRBD2 (5 bases each). V lost 4 bases, J lost 3 bases, and 13 bases lay in between. CDR3 length: 14 amino acids. Looked up from germline, CDR1 is SEHNR and CDR2 is FQNEAQ (reference sequence). The CDR3: CASSSAGTYYEQYF. In DNA form, the CDR3 reads TGTGCCAGCAGCTCCGCAGGGACCTACTACGAGCAGTACTTC.

V and J are TRBV15 and TRBJ2-1; D may be TRBD1 (6 bases). This CDR3 comprises 16 residues. Trimming stripped 0 bases from V and 2 bases from J, with 11 bases between. In germline, CDR1 is LNHNV, CDR2 YYDKDF (reference sequence). CDR3 sequence: CATSREARQAYNEQFF. CDR3 DNA: TGTGCCACCAGCAGAGAGGCGCGACAGGCCTACAATGAGCAGTTCTTC.

The chain recombines TRBV27 with TRBJ2-1; 8 nucleotides align to TRBD1. Germline CDR1 reads MNHEY; CDR2 reads SMNVEV (reference sequence). This CDR3 region has 15 residues. V lost 6 bases and J lost 2; bases outside the gene matches: 6. The CDR3 spells CASRRDRGPYNEQFF. CDR3 DNA sequence: TGTGCCAGCAGGAGAGACAGGGGCCCCTACAATGAGCAGTTCTTC.

This clonotype was observed a single time. V is TRBV4-2 and J is TRBJ2-3; 7 bases match TRBD2. Germline CDR1 reads LGHNA; CDR2 reads YNFKEQ. The CDR3 has 18 amino acids. The trim removed 1 base at V and 4 bases at J, leaving 14 bases unmatched. The CDR3 bases are TGTGCCAGCAGCCAAGGTACTTGGACTAGAGAATGGGCAGATACGCAGTATTTT. Protein sequence: CASSQGTWTREWADTQYF.

About this clonotype: A junction end diverges from the germline sequence, so it may reflect a read error. V usage is TRBV20-1 and J usage is TRBJ1-1; D is perhaps TRBD1 (5 bases). This CDR3 has 12 residues. Per germline, CDR1 DFQATT and CDR2 SNEGSKA (reference sequence). The CDR3 reads CSPRQPNTEASF. In DNA, the CDR3 is TGCAGTCCGAGACAGCCAAACACTGAAGCTTCCTTT.

V gene TRBV27 combines with J gene TRBJ2-3; D not resolved. CDR1 MNHEY and CDR2 SMNVEV come from the germline V gene (reference sequence). V gave up 3 bases and J gave up 8 bases, with 12 bases separating them. This CDR3 is 13 amino acids long. The CDR3 loop reads CASSFLDTLTQYF. The CDR3 DNA sequence: TGTGCCAGCAGTTTTTTAGACACCCTTACGCAGTATTTT.

This rearrangement joins TRBV20-1 to TRBJ2-3, with TRBD2 identical over 8 bases. J was trimmed by 4 bases and V by 5 bases; bases with no gene match: 11. Per germline, CDR1 DFQATT and CDR2 SNEGSKA (reference sequence). The CDR3 has 15 amino acids. The CDR3 reads CSALERGSAADTQYF. Here the CDR3 DNA reads TGCAGTGCTTTAGAGCGGGGGTCTGCGGCAGATACGCAGTATTTT.